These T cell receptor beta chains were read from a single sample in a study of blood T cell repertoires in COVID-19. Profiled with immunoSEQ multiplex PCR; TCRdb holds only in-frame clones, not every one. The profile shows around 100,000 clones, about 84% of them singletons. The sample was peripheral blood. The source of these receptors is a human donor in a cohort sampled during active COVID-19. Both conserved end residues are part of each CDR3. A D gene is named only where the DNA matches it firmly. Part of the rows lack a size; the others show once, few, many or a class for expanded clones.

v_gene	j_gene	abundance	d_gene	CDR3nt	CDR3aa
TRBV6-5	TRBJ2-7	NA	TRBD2	TGTGCCAGCAGTTACCTAGCGGGAGGACGGGAGCAGTACTTC	CASSYLAGGREQYF
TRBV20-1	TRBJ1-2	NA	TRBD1	TGCAGTGCCTGGACAGGAGGTGGCTACACCTTC	CSAWTGGGYTF
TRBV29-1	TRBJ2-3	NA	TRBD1	TGCAGCACAGGGGATGGCACAGATACGCAGTATTTT	CSTGDGTDTQYF
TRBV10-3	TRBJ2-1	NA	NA	TGTGCCACGAGTTTAAACAGGGATGACAATGAGCAGTTCTTC	CATSLNRDDNEQFF
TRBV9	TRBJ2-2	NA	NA	TGTGCCAGCAGCGTATTTGCGGGGACGAACACCGGGGAGCTGTTTTTT	CASSVFAGTNTGELFF
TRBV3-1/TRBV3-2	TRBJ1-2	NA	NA	TGTGCCAGCAGCCCGACCCAGGGGACCGGTGGCTACACCTTC	CASSPTQGTGGYTF
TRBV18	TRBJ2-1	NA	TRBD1	TGTGCCAGCTCACCACCGGGACAGGGGTCATACAATGAGCAGTTCTTC	CASSPPGQGSYNEQFF
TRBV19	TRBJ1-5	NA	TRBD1	TGTGCCAGTAGTTCCCGGGACAGAGGGATCAATCAGCCCCAGCATTTT	CASSSRDRGINQPQHF
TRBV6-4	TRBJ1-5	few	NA	TGTGCCAGCAGTGATCCCGGGACACGGGTCGAATGTGGCAATCAGCCCCAGCATTTT	CASSDPGTRVECGNQPQHF
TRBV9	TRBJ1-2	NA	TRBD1	TGTGCCAGCAGCTTCCGGGACAGGAACTATGGCTACACCTTC	CASSFRDRNYGYTF
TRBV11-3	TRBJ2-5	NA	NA	TGTGCCAGCAGCTTAGAGGGGGGTAAGGGGGAGACCCAGTACTTC	CASSLEGGKGETQYF
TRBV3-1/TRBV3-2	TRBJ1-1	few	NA	TGTGCCAGCAGCCAGGAGGGGAACACTGAAGCTTTCTTT	CASSQEGNTEAFF
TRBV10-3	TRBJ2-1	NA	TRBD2	TGTGCCATCAGTGAGTCGCCTAGCGGGAGAAATGAGCAGTTCTTC	CAISESPSGRNEQFF
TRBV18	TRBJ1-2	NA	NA	TGTGCCAGCTCACCGACGGACAGCTATGGCTACACCTTC	CASSPTDSYGYTF
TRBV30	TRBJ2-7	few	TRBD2	TGTGCCTGGAGTGTATTGGCTAGCGGGAGAAACGAGCAGTACTTC	CAWSVLASGRNEQYF